These T cell receptor beta chains were read from a single sample in a study of CD8 T cells in ankylosing spondylitis. MiXCR, applied by TCRdb to the 5' RACE reads, yields one record per CDR3 protein. Among about 100,000 distinct CDR3 sequences, 20% to 30% were seen once, and the ten largest hold around 12%. The sample comprised synovial fluid, either unsorted or a sorted T cell fraction (not recorded which). Receptor source: a male donor with ankylosing spondylitis. CDR3s include the opening cysteine and the closing phenylalanine or tryptophan. A D gene is named only where the DNA matches it firmly. Clone size appears in some rows only: once, few, many, or a class for an expanded clone.

clone size: -; V gene: TRBV20-1; J gene: TRBJ2-2; D gene: -; CDR3 DNA: TGCAGTGCTTTATCCCCAGGGGACGCCGGGGAGCTGTTTTTT; CDR3 protein: CSALSPGDAGELFF
clone size: -; V gene: TRBV5-1; J gene: TRBJ1-1; D gene: TRBD1; CDR3 DNA: TGCGCCAGCAGCTTTGGACAGGGGAACACTGAAGCTTTCTTT; CDR3 protein: CASSFGQGNTEAFF
clone size: many; V gene: TRBV16; J gene: TRBJ1-1; D gene: -; CDR3 DNA: TGTGCCAGCAAGATGGCGGGGGTTGAAGCTTTCTTT; CDR3 protein: CASKMAGVEAFF
clone size: -; V gene: TRBV12-3/TRBV12-4; J gene: TRBJ2-2; D gene: -; CDR3 DNA: TGTGCCAGCAGTGTCGTCGGGGAGCTGTTTTTT; CDR3 protein: CASSVVGELFF
clone size: -; V gene: TRBV7-2; J gene: TRBJ1-5; D gene: -; CDR3 DNA: TGTGCCAGCAGCCCCCAGGCATCTGATCATCAGCCCCAGCATTTT; CDR3 protein: CASSPQASDHQPQHF
clone size: -; V gene: TRBV6-1; J gene: TRBJ1-2; D gene: TRBD1; CDR3 DNA: TGTGCCAGCAGTGAGGGACAGGGGGCCTTCCCCGGCTACACCTTC; CDR3 protein: CASSEGQGAFPGYTF
clone size: few; V gene: TRBV11-1; J gene: TRBJ2-4; D gene: TRBD1; CDR3 DNA: TGTGCCAGCAGCTTAGGAGGGACAGCTCCGTACTTC; CDR3 protein: CASSLGGTAPYF
clone size: -; V gene: TRBV29-1; J gene: TRBJ1-4; D gene: -; CDR3 DNA: TGCAGCGTCAACCGGGGCCCTAATGAAAAACTGTTTTTT; CDR3 protein: CSVNRGPNEKLFF
clone size: few; V gene: TRBV12-3/TRBV12-4; J gene: TRBJ1-5; D gene: -; CDR3 DNA: TGTGCCAGCAGTCCCCGGGACGCTCAGCCCCAGCATTTT; CDR3 protein: CASSPRDAQPQHF
clone size: -; V gene: TRBV5-1; J gene: TRBJ2-3; D gene: -; CDR3 DNA: TGCGCCAGCAGCTTGGAGGTTAGCGCGGCAGATACGCAGTATTTT; CDR3 protein: CASSLEVSAADTQYF